This T cell receptor (beta chain) was identified in a study of T cell responses to AZD1222 COVID-19 vaccine. Study conclusions and caveats: Close to half of all spike-specific TCRs reportedly target regions of the variants that are unmutated. In all cases, repertoires were sampled only after the peak T cell response. Baseline serology detected seropositivity in only five to seven AZD1222 recipients.

V was clipped by 1 base and J by 4 bases, with 7 bases between them. Germline CDR1 and CDR2: MNHEY and SMNVEV (reference sequence). The CDR3 spans 13 residues. TCRdb's table, derived via immunoSEQ multiplex PCR, lists solely in-frame clones and lacks some. The sample has more than 150,000 clones; about 87% are singletons. This clone was seen only once. Its specificity is unknown. This chain joins TRBV27 and TRBJ2-5; D gene uncertain. The sequences come from peripheral blood, collected on day 0 of AZD1222 vaccination. The receptor's source is an adult in good health. The CDR3 reads CASSLWPGETQYF. In DNA form, the CDR3 reads TGTGCCAGCAGTTTATGGCCCGGAGAGACCCAGTACTTC.